One TCR beta chain is described in this entry. This clonotype was seen a handful of times. What antigen it recognizes has not been identified. Base-call qualities are not available, and no considerably larger clone is one nucleotide away. This sample stems from a study of T cell repertoires in aging, cancer and after chemotherapy (dated 2019 in TCRdb). With respect to the entire study: Six donor age groups were covered, ranging from 30 or younger up to 70 or older, and each group contained at least three individuals. Control TCR repertoires from healthy donors were recorded over several months to years, and clear clonal overlap was observed across re-sampling. To look at immunoaging and at how T cells reconstitute after chemotherapy, the study profiled TCR beta repertoires in peripheral blood from both healthy donors and cancer patients. Alongside some 98 healthy donors serving as a reference group, the cohort included some 210 cancer patients, of whom some 91 had hematological cancers and more than 110 had solid cancers. In total, the full dataset held 8.9 million or so TCR reads. Overall study outcomes, separate from this receptor: In healthy donors, the decline in TCR diversity with age was mainly explained by loss of richness, whereas in cancer patients loss of evenness was also found to contribute. Median generation probability increased over the chemotherapy interval in both cancer cohorts, suggesting repertoire reconstitution through rebound thymic output. It was noted by the authors that conclusions about immunological memory after chemotherapy cannot be drawn from the repertoire data. Compared with age-matched healthy donors, untreated patients with either hematological or solid cancers had significantly lower TCR diversity in the blood along with higher clonality.

Instead of sorted cells or RNA, genomic DNA extracted from peripheral blood served as the source for amplifying TCR beta rearrangements. Including the terminal cysteine and phenylalanine, the CDR3 comprises 13 residues. The only DNA kept is the CDR3, 39 bases in frame from the first base. The V end gives up 3 bases and the J end 4 bases, leaving 3 bases in the junction not matched to a gene. CDR1 and CDR2, looked up from the germline V gene (reference sequence), are MNHEY and SMNVEV. Using a mixed TRB-A/B primer pool, multiplex touch-down PCR amplified rearranged TRB sequences covering the V, D and J segments. Illumina adapters and sample indices were attached to the amplicons through two consecutive PCR reactions run with Phusion HS II polymerase. The amplicons were purified from gel with the NucleoSpin Gel and PCR Clean-up kit and then assessed with Qubit and an Agilent 2100 Bioanalyzer. Sequencing of the libraries was done on an Illumina MiSeq with paired-end, single-indexed 600-cycle runs. For the original study's pipeline: TRB sequences were processed with MiXCR versions 2.12 and 3.0.5. Each unique CDR3 nucleotide sequence was treated as one clone, and only productive sequences with two or more reads were kept. The repertoire metrics were Shannon diversity, evenness, clonality (calculated as one minus evenness), and diversity profiles parameterized by alpha from 0 to 5. The IGoR algorithm was used to calculate generation probabilities of clones in the paired pre- and post-chemotherapy samples. TCRdb ran its own pipeline on the public reads, namely fastp trimming at Q25 and MiXCR clone calling, and kept in-frame beta chains. Each CDR3 protein appears once, grouped with its most common genes and DNA. The V and J calls, along with clone size, are taken from TCRdb and not from the paper's own processing. Within this sample are fewer than 11,000 distinct CDR3 sequences, with approximately 38% of them counted one time only. The leading ten clones occupy about 7.8% of the sample.

The chain is encoded by TRBV27 joined to TRBJ2-7, with TRBD1 matching 7 junction bases. The sample was blood. The sequence was collected from a human donor in good health. The CDR3 amino acid sequence is: CASSLGQTYEQYF. In nucleotide form, the sequence is TGTGCCAGCAGTTTGGGACAGACATACGAGCAGTACTTC.